Detailed here is one T cell receptor (beta chain). Its matching antigen is unknown. The sample is drawn from a study of cytomegalovirus exposure and HLA in healthy donors. Amplification used 60 Vbeta primers and 13 Jbeta primers. Repertoires were generated with immunoSEQ multiplex PCR, while TCRdb's copy carries only in-frame clones and drops some. The sample contains approximately 200,000 clones, roughly 79% of which appear only once. Study conclusions and caveats: According to an earlier analysis, most TCR beta V segments yielded productive rearrangements about 87% or about 30% of the time. Within the data, a cluster of highly shared sequence variants was likely a sequencing artifact.

CDR1 SQVTM and CDR2 ANQGSEA come from the germline V gene. Trimming pared 7 bases from V and 7 bases from J, leaving 26 bases between. This CDR3 is built from 16 residues. The specimen was PBMCs. The source of this sequence is a man younger than 40 in good health and CMV-seronegative. The J gene is TRBJ2-1, the V gene TRBV29-1, with D perhaps matching TRBD2 (7 bases). The CDR3 coding sequence is TGCAGCGGTCGGGGGACTATCGTTCAAGGGGGGAATGAGCAGTTCTTC. This sequence encodes CSGRGTIVQGGNEQFF.